This T cell receptor beta chain was observed in a study of blood T cells in healthy people across ages. Study-level points and caveats: Shifts in expanded clonotypes may have been confounded by donor CMV status, which was unknown.

This clonotype was counted only a few times. Its antigen is undetermined. A J-beta primer mix and a sample-barcoded 5' primer were used in a second PCR of about 7 to 12 cycles. Each CDR3 protein gets one entry after TCRdb re-called the 5' RACE reads with MiXCR. The data contain some 800,000 distinct CDR3 sequences, more than 20% of them seen just once; the ten biggest clones take up 3% to 4.5%. Every donor contributed roughly 11 milliliters of peripheral blood by blood draw. The same data also contributed to another study, on T cells of mothers and their children. This second study says: Donation involved three healthy Caucasian mothers and the six children that they had.

The receptor was derived from a boy between 10 and 17 years old in good health. Material for sequencing was blood.

The CDR3 DNA reads TGTGCCAGCAGCCCCAGCGACAGGGAATGGAATGGCTACACCTTC. Translated: CASSPSDREWNGYTF. The V call is TRBV6-5, the J call TRBJ1-2, with 7 bases that match TRBD1. Germline-derived CDR1 and CDR2 are MNHEY and SVGAGI. This CDR3 has 15 amino acids. The V gene end was trimmed by 6 bases and the J gene end by 6 bases; junction bases not matched to a gene: 13.